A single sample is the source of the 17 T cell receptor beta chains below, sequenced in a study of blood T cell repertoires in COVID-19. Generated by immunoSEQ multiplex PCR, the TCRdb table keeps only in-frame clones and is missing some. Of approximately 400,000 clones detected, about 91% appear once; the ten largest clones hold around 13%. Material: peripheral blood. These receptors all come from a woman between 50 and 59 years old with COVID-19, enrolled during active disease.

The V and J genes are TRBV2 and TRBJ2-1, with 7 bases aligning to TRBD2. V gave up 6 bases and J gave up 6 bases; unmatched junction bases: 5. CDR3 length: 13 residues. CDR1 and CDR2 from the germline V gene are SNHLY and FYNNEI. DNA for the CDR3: TGTGCCAGCAGGGCTTGGGGGGGCAATGAGCAGTTCTTC. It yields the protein CASRAWGGNEQFF.

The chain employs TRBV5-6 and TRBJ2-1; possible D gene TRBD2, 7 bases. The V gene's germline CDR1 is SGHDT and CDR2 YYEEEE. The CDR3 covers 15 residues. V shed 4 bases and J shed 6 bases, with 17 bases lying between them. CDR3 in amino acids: CASSGMRGGRNEQFF. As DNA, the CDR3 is TGTGCCAGCAGCGGGATGAGGGGGGGCCGCAATGAGCAGTTCTTC.

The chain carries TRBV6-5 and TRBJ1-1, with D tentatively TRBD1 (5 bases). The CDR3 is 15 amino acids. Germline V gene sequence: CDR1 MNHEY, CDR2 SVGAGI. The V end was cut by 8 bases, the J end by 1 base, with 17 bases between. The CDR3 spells CASEPPWGGNTEAFF. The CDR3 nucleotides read TGTGCCAGCGAGCCCCCATGGGGGGGGAACACTGAAGCTTTCTTT.

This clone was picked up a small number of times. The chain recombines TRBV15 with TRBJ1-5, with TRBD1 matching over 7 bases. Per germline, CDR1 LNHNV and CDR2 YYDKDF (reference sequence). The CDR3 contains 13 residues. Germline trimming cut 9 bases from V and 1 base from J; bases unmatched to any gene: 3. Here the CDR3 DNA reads TGTGCCACTGGCAGGGGGAGCAATCAGCCCCAGCATTTT. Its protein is CATGRGSNQPQHF.

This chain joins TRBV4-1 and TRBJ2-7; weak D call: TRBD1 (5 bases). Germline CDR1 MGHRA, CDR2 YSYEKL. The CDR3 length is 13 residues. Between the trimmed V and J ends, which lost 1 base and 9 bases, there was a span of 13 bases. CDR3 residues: CASSQAQGTGQYF. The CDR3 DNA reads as TGCGCCAGCAGCCAAGCTCAGGGTACCGGGCAGTACTTC.

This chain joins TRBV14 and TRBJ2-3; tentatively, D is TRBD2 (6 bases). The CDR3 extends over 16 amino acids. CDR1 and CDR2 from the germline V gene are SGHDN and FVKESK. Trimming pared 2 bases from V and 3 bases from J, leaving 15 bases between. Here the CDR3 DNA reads TGTGCCAGCAGCCAACCCCGCCTTGGGGGGACAGATACGCAGTATTTT. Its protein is CASSQPRLGGTDTQYF.

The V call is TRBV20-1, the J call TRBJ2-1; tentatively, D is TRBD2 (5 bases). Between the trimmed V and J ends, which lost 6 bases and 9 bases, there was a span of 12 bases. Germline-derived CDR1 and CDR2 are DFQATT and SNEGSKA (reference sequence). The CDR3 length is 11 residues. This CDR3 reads CSAGSGFEQFF. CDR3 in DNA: TGCAGTGCCGGATCGGGGTTTGAGCAGTTCTTC.

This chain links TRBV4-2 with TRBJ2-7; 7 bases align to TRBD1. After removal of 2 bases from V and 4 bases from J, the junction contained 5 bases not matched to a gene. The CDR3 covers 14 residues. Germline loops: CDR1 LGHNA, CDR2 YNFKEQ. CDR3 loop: CASSQQRQGYEQYF. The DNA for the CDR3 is TGTGCCAGCAGCCAACAGCGACAGGGATACGAGCAGTACTTC.

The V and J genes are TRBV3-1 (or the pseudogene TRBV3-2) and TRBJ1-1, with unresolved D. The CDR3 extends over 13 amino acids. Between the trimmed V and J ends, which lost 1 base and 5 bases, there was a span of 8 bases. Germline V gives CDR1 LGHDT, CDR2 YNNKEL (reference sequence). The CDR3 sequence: CASSQVRETEAFF. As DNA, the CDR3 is TGTGCCAGCAGCCAAGTACGAGAAACTGAAGCTTTCTTT.

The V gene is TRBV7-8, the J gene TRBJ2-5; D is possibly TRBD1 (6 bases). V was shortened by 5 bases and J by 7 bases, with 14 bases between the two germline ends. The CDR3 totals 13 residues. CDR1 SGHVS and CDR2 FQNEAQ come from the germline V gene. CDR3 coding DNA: TGTGCCAGCAGCCAACAGGGTGGGGGGACCCAGTACTTC. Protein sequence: CASSQQGGGTQYF. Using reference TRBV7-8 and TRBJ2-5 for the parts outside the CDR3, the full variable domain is GAGVSQSPRYKVAKRGQDVALRCDPISGHVSLFWYQQALGQGPEFLTYFQNEAQLDKSGLPSDRFFAERPEGSVSTLKIQRTQQEDSAVYLCASSQQGGGTQYFGPGTRLLVL.

The CDR3 nucleotides read TGTGCCAGCTCACCCGGACAGGGGGGTACCAAAAACATTCAGTACTTC. The encoded protein is CASSPGQGGTKNIQYF. This sequence joins TRBV18 and TRBJ2-4; TRBD1 matches at 10 bases. The CDR3 totals 16 residues. Germline V gives CDR1 KGHSH, CDR2 LQKENI. J lost 2 bases, V lost 3 bases, and 4 bases had no gene match.

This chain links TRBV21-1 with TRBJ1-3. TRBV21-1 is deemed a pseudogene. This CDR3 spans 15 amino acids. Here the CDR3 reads CASSPGGPSGNTIYF. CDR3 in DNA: TGTGCCAGCAGCCCGGGGGGACCTTCTGGAAACACCATATATTTT.

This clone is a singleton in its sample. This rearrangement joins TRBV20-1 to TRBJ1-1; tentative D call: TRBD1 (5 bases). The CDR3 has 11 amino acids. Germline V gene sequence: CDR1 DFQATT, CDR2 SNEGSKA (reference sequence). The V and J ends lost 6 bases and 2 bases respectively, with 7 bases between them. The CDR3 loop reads CSATENTEAFF. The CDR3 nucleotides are TGCAGTGCGACAGAAAACACTGAAGCTTTCTTT.

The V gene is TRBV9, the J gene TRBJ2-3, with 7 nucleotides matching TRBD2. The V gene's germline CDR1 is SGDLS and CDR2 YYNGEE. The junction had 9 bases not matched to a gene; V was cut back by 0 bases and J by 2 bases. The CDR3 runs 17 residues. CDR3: CASSVEGARGSTDTQYF. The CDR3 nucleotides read TGTGCCAGCAGCGTAGAGGGCGCGCGGGGGTCCACAGATACGCAGTATTTT.

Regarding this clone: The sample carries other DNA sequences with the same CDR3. CDR3 region: CASSIGQGNSYNSPLHF. CDR3 in DNA: TGTGCCAGTAGTATTGGCCAGGGCAACAGTTATAATTCACCCCTCCACTTT. V and J are TRBV19 and TRBJ1-6, with a tentative D call TRBD1 (5 bases). Germline CDR1 reads LNHDA; CDR2 reads SQIVND (reference sequence). Deletions cut 3 bases from V and 4 bases from J, with 16 bases between. CDR3 length equals 17 residues.

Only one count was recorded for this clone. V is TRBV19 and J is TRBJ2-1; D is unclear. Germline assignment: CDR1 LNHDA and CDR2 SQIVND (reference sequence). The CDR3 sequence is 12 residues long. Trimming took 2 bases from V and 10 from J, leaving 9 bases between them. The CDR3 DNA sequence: TGTGCCAGTAGTATAACCCACGGGGAGCAGTTCTTC. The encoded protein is CASSITHGEQFF.

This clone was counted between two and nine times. This CDR3 reads CASSLDRGRRDYGYTF. CDR3 DNA sequence: TGTGCCAGCAGCTTGGACAGGGGGAGGAGGGACTATGGCTACACCTTC. The rearrangement uses TRBV5-4 and TRBJ1-2; 8 bases match TRBD1. With V trimmed by 0 bases and J by 3 bases, 7 bases remained unmatched. The CDR3 runs to 16 residues. Germline-derived CDR1 and CDR2 are SGHNT and YYREEE (reference sequence).